The T cell receptor delta chain described here comes from a study of Vδ1+ human thymocytes. Findings and caveats of the study: Thymic TRG and TRD repertoires appeared highly polyclonal, with Gaussian CDR3 length distributions. Despite high sort purity, around 19% of thymic T cell receptor delta sequences were Vdelta2.

With regard to this clone: The antigen remains unidentified.

The template was reverse-transcribed extracted RNA. Multiplex PCR used pooled V-gene forward primers and a constant-region reverse primer to amplify CDR3s. TCRdb reanalysed the multiplex PCR reads with CATT. The sample lists about 55,000 delta-chain clones, about 16% occurring once. This CDR3 has 21 residues. Per the germline V gene, CDR1 is TSWWSYY and CDR2 is QGS. The V gene end was trimmed by 3 bases and the J gene end by 11 bases; junction bases not matched to a gene: 27. Thymocytes were sorted as CD3+ TCRVdelta1+ TCRVdelta2- after alphabeta T cell depletion. The source of this sequence is a boy younger than two who had congenital heart surgery. The sequenced sample consisted of Vdelta1+ gamma-delta thymocytes from the thymus. Subset noted: FACS-sorted CD3+ TCRalphabeta- TCRVdelta1+ TCRVdelta2- thymocytes. The chain carries TRDV1 and TRDJ1; 13 nucleotides agree with TRDD3. The CDR3 DNA follows: TGTGCTCTTGGGGACTCTAGACGCCTTCCTATGGTACTGGGGGATACGATGGGGCTCATCTTT. Translating gives CALGDSRRLPMVLGDTMGLIF.